This T cell receptor beta chain is drawn from a study of T cells in Graves' hyperthyroidism and ophthalmopathy. Study-level results: Most clonotypes that expanded in the thyroid above 0.001 also showed up in blood. Ophthalmopathy was told apart from stable hyperthyroidism by a 13 V-J model.

V dropped 3 bases and J dropped 9 bases, with 16 bases sitting between them. The CDR3 extends over 14 amino acids. Germline V CDR1 and CDR2: MNHNS, SASEGT. Amplification yielded TCR beta CDR3 regions, with RNA transcripts as the source. TCR CDR3 underwent first-round RT-PCR with the HTBI primer set. TCRdb re-called the multiplex PCR reads with MiXCR, one entry per CDR3 protein. The table lists about 640,000 distinct CDR3 sequences, around 21% of them singletons. At least 3 on the Clinical Activity Score was recorded for ophthalmopathy patients, who also had NOSPECS grade at least 4 and duration under 3 months. The sample holds a few counts of this clonotype. Its antigen is currently unknown.

Sequencing was performed on blood. The receptor comes from a man aged 30 to 45 with Graves' ophthalmopathy. The J gene is TRBJ2-3, the V gene TRBV6-1; D is possibly TRBD1 or TRBD2 (5 bases each). The CDR3 sequence is CASSDEREEGTQYF. In nucleotides, the CDR3 is TGTGCCAGCAGTGACGAACGGGAAGAGGGGACGCAGTATTTT.